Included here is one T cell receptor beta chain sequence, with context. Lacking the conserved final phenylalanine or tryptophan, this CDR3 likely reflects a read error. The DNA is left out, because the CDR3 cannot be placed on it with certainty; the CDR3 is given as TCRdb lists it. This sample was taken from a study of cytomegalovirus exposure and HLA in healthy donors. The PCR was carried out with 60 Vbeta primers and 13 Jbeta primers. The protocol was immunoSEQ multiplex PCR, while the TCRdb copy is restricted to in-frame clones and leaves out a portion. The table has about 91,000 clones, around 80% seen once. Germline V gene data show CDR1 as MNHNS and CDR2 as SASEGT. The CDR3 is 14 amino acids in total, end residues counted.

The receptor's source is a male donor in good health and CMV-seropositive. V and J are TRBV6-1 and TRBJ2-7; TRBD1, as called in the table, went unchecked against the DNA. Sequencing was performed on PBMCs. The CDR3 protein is CASSELGTGASHSL.